The 32 T cell receptor beta chains below were found in one sample sequenced in a study of CD8+ T cells in alopecia areata. Once RNA had been extracted, it was reverse transcribed into cDNA to act as the sequencing template. Data came from immunoSEQ multiplex PCR; TCRdb stores just in-frame clones and leaves some out. The sample shows 140,000 to 150,000 clones, approximately 49% of them seen only once. The specimen comprised CD4+ T cells sorted from blood, sampled at week 0. All receptors come from a human donor with alopecia areata.

The gene calls are TRBV9 and TRBJ2-6, with TRBD1 identical over 9 bases. The length of the CDR3 is 20 residues. Germline loops: CDR1 SGDLS, CDR2 YYNGEE. V trimming: 4 bases; J trimming: 7 bases; junction bases outside the gene matches: 21. This chain's CDR3 is CASSPREDRGGTGGANVLTF. CDR3 bases: TGTGCCAGCAGCCCTCGGGAGGACAGGGGAGGTACGGGAGGAGCCAACGTCCTGACTTTC.

The V and J genes are TRBV7-2 and TRBJ2-5; D is uncertain. The V end lost 5 bases, the J end lost 2 bases, and 12 bases lay between the germline ends. Germline CDR1 reads SGHTA; CDR2 reads FQGNSA. CDR3 length: 14 residues. The CDR3 DNA reads TGTGCCAGCAGCCCTGAGCAGATACAAGAGACCCAGTACTTC. This translates into CASSPEQIQETQYF.

Only a few counts were recorded for this clone. This sequence joins TRBV29-1 and TRBJ2-1, with TRBD2 matching 14 bases. This CDR3 contains 14 residues. The junction had 7 bases not matched to a gene; V was cut back by 8 bases and J by 7 bases. Germline CDR1 reads SQVTM; CDR2 reads ANQGSEA. The CDR3 is CSIRLAGGPNEQFF. CDR3 nucleotide sequence: TGCAGCATCCGACTAGCGGGAGGGCCAAATGAGCAGTTCTTC.

This clone was observed a handful of times. V and J are TRBV29-1 and TRBJ1-1; D gene uncertain. Trimming cost V 2 bases and J 2 bases, with 9 bases left between them. Germline V CDR1 and CDR2: SQVTM, ANQGSEA. The CDR3 covers 13 residues. The CDR3 spells CSVERRLNTEAFF. The CDR3 DNA sequence: TGCAGCGTTGAAAGGCGGCTAAACACTGAAGCTTTCTTT.

The table lists this clone with a count of one. The chain joins TRBV19 to TRBJ2-2; D gene uncertain. From germline, CDR1 is LNHDA and CDR2 SQIVND (reference sequence). Between the trimmed V and J ends, which lost 5 bases and 6 bases, there was a span of 7 bases. The CDR3 runs to 12 residues. CDR3: CASSPTAGELFF. The CDR3 region has the DNA TGTGCCAGTAGTCCAACTGCCGGGGAGCTGTTTTTT.

In its sample, this clone was seen a few times. V usage is TRBV7-2 and J usage is TRBJ2-5; D is unclear. The DNA end lines up better with TRBJ2-7; the J call may be wrong. CDR3 length: 13 residues. Germline CDR1 SGHTA, CDR2 FQGNSA. CDR3 protein: CASSLSEFYEQYF. The DNA of the CDR3 is TGTGCCAGCAGCTTGTCAGAATTCTACGAGCAGTACTTC.

This clone was seen only a few times. The J gene is TRBJ1-4, the V gene TRBV7-8, with TRBD1 matching 8 bases. This CDR3 contains 18 residues. Germline V gene data show CDR1 as SGHVS and CDR2 as FQNEAQ. The junction had 16 bases not matched to a gene; V was cut back by 10 bases and J by 0 bases. This chain's CDR3 is CATSLTGATSSTNEKLFF. The DNA of the CDR3 is TGTGCCACCTCCCTGACAGGGGCCACCTCCTCAACTAATGAAAAACTGTTTTTT.

V and J are TRBV25-1 and TRBJ2-2; no reliable D call. The CDR3 is made up of 13 amino acids. Trimming took 3 bases from V and 6 from J, leaving 8 bases between them. CDR1 MGHDK and CDR2 SYGVNS come from the germline V gene. CDR3 nucleotides: TGTGCCAGCAGTGAGCGACCCTCCGGGGAGCTGTTTTTT. It translates to CASSERPSGELFF.

The chain links TRBV6-5 to TRBJ2-3; no clear D. This CDR3 is built from 13 residues. Trimming took off 4 bases at V and 3 bases at J, with 8 bases between the two ends. The V gene's germline CDR1 is MNHEY and CDR2 SVGAGI. CDR3 sequence (DNA): TGTGCCAGCAGTTCCTATCGAACAGATACGCAGTATTTT. This sequence encodes CASSSYRTDTQYF.

V is TRBV29-1 and J is TRBJ1-3; no reliable D call. CDR1 SQVTM and CDR2 ANQGSEA come from the germline V gene. The CDR3 covers 14 residues. Between the trimmed V and J ends, which lost 5 bases and 1 base, there was a span of 12 bases. The CDR3 DNA follows: TGCAGCGTTCTGGGGTCCCATTCTGGAAACACCATATATTTT. Residues: CSVLGSHSGNTIYF.

The CDR3 DNA reads as TGTGCCAGCAGTCCTCCCCGAGGGCAAAATGAAAAACTGTTTTTT. Its protein is CASSPPRGQNEKLFF. The V gene is TRBV28, the J gene TRBJ1-4; D is unclear. The CDR3 is made up of 15 amino acids. The germline V and J ends were trimmed by 5 bases and 5 bases, with 15 bases remaining between them. Germline assignment: CDR1 MDHEN and CDR2 SYDVKM.

This clone was counted a few times. J is TRBJ2-1 and V is TRBV6-1, with TRBD2 identical over 8 bases. The germline V gene encodes CDR1 MNHNS and CDR2 SASEGT. The CDR3 totals 15 residues. V lost 1 base, J lost 7 bases, and 6 bases stayed unmatched. CDR3 sequence: CASSEDEREINEQFF. The DNA for the CDR3 is TGTGCCAGCAGTGAAGATGAGCGGGAGATTAATGAGCAGTTCTTC.

J is TRBJ1-1 and V is TRBV7-6; 7 bases are shared with TRBD1. Germline loops: CDR1 SGHVS, CDR2 FNYEAQ. This CDR3 is 14 amino acids long. V shed 3 bases, J shed 5 bases, and the junction held 6 bases outside the gene matches. The CDR3 DNA reads as TGTGCCAGCAGCTTGTCCAGGGGGGATACTGAAGCTTTCTTT. Translation gives CASSLSRGDTEAFF. Looking up the rest from reference TRBV7-6 and TRBJ1-1 gives the full variable domain: GAGVSQSPRYKVTKRGQDVALRCDPISGHVSLYWYRQALGQGPEFLTYFNYEAQQDKSGLPNDRFSAERPEGSISTLTIQRTEQRDSAMYRCASSLSRGDTEAFFGQGTRLTVV.

The chain has TRBV27 and TRBJ2-3; a possible D gene is TRBD2 (6 bases). The CDR3 has 14 amino acids. Trimming cost V 8 bases and J 1 base, with 13 bases left between them. From germline, CDR1 is MNHEY and CDR2 SMNVEV (reference sequence). DNA for the CDR3: TGTGCCAGCTCCTGGGGGGAGCGCACAGATACGCAGTATTTT. Protein product: CASSWGERTDTQYF.

This chain joins TRBV4-1 and TRBJ2-4; no firm D call. This CDR3 is 16 amino acids long. CDR1 is MGHRA and CDR2 is YSYEKL in the germline V gene. The V end lost 5 bases, the J end lost 0 bases, and 14 bases lay between the germline ends. The CDR3 sequence is CASSVEGWSAKNIQYF. The CDR3 bases are TGCGCCAGCAGCGTTGAAGGGTGGTCAGCCAAAAACATTCAGTACTTC.

This clone was seen a few times. This sequence joins TRBV2 and TRBJ2-1, with 9 positions matching TRBD2. V lost 4 bases to trimming and J lost 9 bases; unmatched junction nucleotides: 10. This CDR3 has 15 amino acids. The germline V gene encodes CDR1 SNHLY and CDR2 FYNNEI. CDR3 in DNA: TGTGCCAGCAGTGTAACAGGCGGGAGGGGGCTTGAGCAGTTCTTC. Translated: CASSVTGGRGLEQFF.

The J gene is TRBJ2-3, the V gene TRBV15; no clear D gene. Germline V gives CDR1 LNHNV, CDR2 YYDKDF (reference sequence). V was trimmed by 5 bases and J by 2 bases, leaving 5 bases between them. The CDR3 runs to 12 residues. CDR3 nucleotides: TGTGCCACCAGCCCGTCCACAGATACGCAGTATTTT. Amino acid sequence: CATSPSTDTQYF.

This clone has just a few counts. The chain couples TRBV5-4 to TRBJ2-5, with D maybe TRBD1 (6 bases). CDR3 size: 13 residues. Trimming shortened V by 4 bases and J by 4 bases, and 11 bases separated the two germline ends. CDR1 and CDR2 from the germline V gene are SGHNT and YYREEE (reference sequence). CDR3 region: CASSQGTLETQYF. In nucleotides, the CDR3 is TGTGCCAGCAGCCAGGGGACACTAGAGACCCAGTACTTC.

Note on this clone: Other DNA variants within this sample encode the same CDR3. The chain combines TRBV19 with TRBJ1-1; weak D call: TRBD1 (6 bases). V was clipped by 3 bases and J by 4 bases, with 9 bases between them. Looked up from germline, CDR1 is LNHDA and CDR2 is SQIVND (reference sequence). CDR3 length equals 13 residues. DNA of the CDR3: TGTGCCAGTAGTATTCGCAGGGGCACTGAAGCTTTCTTT. It translates to CASSIRRGTEAFF.

The chain joins TRBV7-3 to TRBJ1-1; D might be TRBD1 (6 bases). V gave up 5 bases and J gave up 3 bases, with 10 bases separating them. The CDR3 length is 13 residues. Germline CDR1 reads SGHTA; CDR2 reads FQGTGA. The CDR3 protein is CASSEDRHTEAFF. In DNA, the CDR3 is TGTGCCAGCAGCGAGGACAGACACACTGAAGCTTTCTTT.

The chain recombines TRBV4-2 with TRBJ2-3; 10 bases are shared with TRBD2. The V and J ends lost 0 bases and 8 bases, in that order; junction bases with no gene match: 20. Germline assignment: CDR1 LGHNA and CDR2 YNFKEQ. The CDR3 has 20 residues. The DNA of the CDR3 is TGTGCCAGCAGCCAAGATCGGGTGGGTAGCGGGAGGTTAAAAGCCGGTACGCAGTATTTT. Translated: CASSQDRVGSGRLKAGTQYF.

V is TRBV7-2 and J is TRBJ2-7; no definite D call. The CDR3 totals 13 residues. In germline, CDR1 is SGHTA, CDR2 FQGNSA. Trimming took 0 bases from V and 2 from J, leaving 5 bases between them. CDR3 in DNA: TGTGCCAGCAGCTTAGCCGAAGCCTACGAGCAGTACTTC. The encoded protein is CASSLAEAYEQYF.

This clone appeared a single time. The chain recombines TRBV7-9 with TRBJ1-2; TRBD1 might be the D (6 bases). This CDR3 spans 13 amino acids. CDR1 and CDR2 from the germline V gene are SEHNR and FQNEAQ (reference sequence). Trimming stripped 5 bases from V and 3 bases from J, with 10 bases between. For the CDR3, the DNA is TGTGCCAGCAGCCAACAGGGAGACTATGGCTACACCTTC. Its translation: CASSQQGDYGYTF.

Points on this clone: Other DNA sequences from this sample encode an identical CDR3 as well. V gene TRBV7-2 combines with J gene TRBJ1-5; D is perhaps TRBD1 (6 bases). The germline V and J ends were trimmed by 2 bases and 4 bases, with 6 bases remaining between them. Per germline, CDR1 SGHTA and CDR2 FQGNSA. This CDR3 is built from 13 residues. CDR3 residues: CASSLTGNQPQHF. Here the CDR3 DNA reads TGTGCCAGCAGCTTAACAGGGAATCAGCCCCAGCATTTT. The full variable domain, in which reference TRBV7-2 and TRBJ1-5 provide the parts outside the CDR3, is GAGVSQSPSNKVTEKGKDVELRCDPISGHTALYWYRQSLGQGLEFLIYFQGNSAPDKSGLPSDRFSAERTGGSVSTLTIQRTQQEDSAVYLCASSLTGNQPQHFGDGTRLSIL.

V gene TRBV5-4 combines with J gene TRBJ2-1; D is undetermined. In germline, CDR1 is SGHNT, CDR2 YYREEE (reference sequence). The CDR3 covers 14 residues. V was shortened by 0 bases and J by 6 bases, with 10 bases between the two germline ends. The DNA for the CDR3 is TGTGCCAGCAGCTTGGGCCAGCAGGTCAATGAGCAGTTCTTC. Its translation is CASSLGQQVNEQFF.

The chain couples TRBV29-1 to TRBJ1-1, with TRBD1 identical over 7 bases. The CDR3 sequence is 11 residues long. Looked up from germline, CDR1 is SQVTM and CDR2 is ANQGSEA. The CDR3 here is CSGQENTEAFF. The CDR3 nucleotides read TGCAGTGGACAGGAGAACACTGAAGCTTTCTTT. The full variable domain, in which reference TRBV29-1 and TRBJ1-1 provide the parts outside the CDR3, is SAVISQKPSRDICQRGTSLTIQCQVDSQVTMMFWYRQQPGQSLTLIATANQGSEATYESGFVIDKFPISRPNLTFSTLTVSNMSPEDSSIYLCSGQENTEAFFGQGTRLTVV.

The sample holds a few counts of this clone. Here the CDR3 DNA reads TGTGCCGGAGAGGTGGGGGCGGCAGGGGCCAACGTCCTGACTTTC. Translated: CAGEVGAAGANVLTF. V gene TRBV7-9 combines with J gene TRBJ2-6; weak D call: TRBD1 (6 bases). There are 15 residues in the CDR3. Germline V lookup: CDR1 SEHNR, CDR2 FQNEAQ (reference sequence). V dropped 11 bases and J dropped 4 bases, with 18 bases sitting between them. Using reference TRBV7-9 and TRBJ2-6 for the parts outside the CDR3, the full variable domain is DTGVSQNPRHKITKRGQNVTFRCDPISEHNRLYWYRQTLGQGPEFLTYFQNEAQLEKSRLLSDRFSAERPKGSFSTLEIQRTEQGDSAMYLCAGEVGAAGANVLTFGAGSRLTVL.

This clone appeared once. This chain connects TRBV29-1 to TRBJ2-3; 8 bases are a match to TRBD1. Germline-derived CDR1 and CDR2 are SQVTM and ANQGSEA. V lost 5 bases and J lost 2; bases outside the gene matches: 15. CDR3 length equals 17 residues. CDR3 residues: CSVRGTGKRGLTDTQYF. Here the CDR3 DNA reads TGCAGCGTTCGAGGGACAGGAAAACGGGGCCTCACAGATACGCAGTATTTT.

The chain joins TRBV5-1 to TRBJ2-6, with TRBD1 identical over 9 bases. V lost 5 bases and J lost 0; bases outside the gene matches: 3. This CDR3 spans 16 amino acids. The V gene's germline CDR1 is SGHRS and CDR2 YFSETQ. CDR3 protein: CASRPTGGSGANVLTF. The CDR3 DNA follows: TGCGCCAGCAGGCCGACAGGGGGCTCTGGGGCCAACGTCCTGACTTTC.

J is TRBJ2-3 and V is TRBV18; 8 bases match TRBD1. This CDR3 contains 16 residues. Losses at the gene ends were 4 bases for V and 10 bases for J; bases not matched to a gene: 16. The germline CDR1 and CDR2 sequences are KGHSH and LQKENI. CDR3 loop: CASSLQTGGRGDPQYF. The DNA of the CDR3 is TGTGCCAGCTCACTCCAAACAGGGGGACGAGGGGATCCGCAGTATTTT.

This rearrangement joins TRBV14 to TRBJ2-1; TRBD1 matches at 7 bases. Germline CDR1 SGHDN, CDR2 FVKESK. The ends lost 3 bases at V and 9 bases at J; junction bases unmatched: 11. CDR3 size: 15 residues. CDR3 amino acids: CASSHGTAGIGEQFF. The CDR3, as DNA: TGTGCCAGCAGCCACGGGACAGCAGGGATCGGTGAGCAGTTCTTC. Combining the CDR3 with reference TRBV14 and TRBJ2-1 gives the whole variable domain EAGVTQFPSHSVIEKGQTVTLRCDPISGHDNLYWYRRVMGKEIKFLLHFVKESKQDESGMPNNRFLAERTGGTYSTLKVQPAELEDSGVYFCASSHGTAGIGEQFFGPGTRLTVL.

V is TRBV30 and J is TRBJ1-4, with TRBD1 as a possible D gene (5 bases). CDR1 is GTSNPN, CDR2 SVGIG, per germline (reference sequence). The CDR3 runs 13 residues. V was pared by 2 bases and J by 6 bases, with 10 bases between. The CDR3 nucleotides read TGTGCCTGGAGTCGAGGGGCCCATGAAAAACTGTTTTTT. It specifies CAWSRGAHEKLFF.